This TCR beta chain originates from a study of radiation and T cells in renal cell carcinoma. The study, taken as a whole, reports: Top tumor clonotypes rose in blood 2 weeks post-radiation, then contracted.

Only in-frame clones appear in the TCRdb table, and some are missing; sequencing was by immunoSEQ multiplex PCR. This sample has 120,000 or so clones, with more than 75% found just once. V was clipped by 1 base and J by 4 bases, with 10 bases between them. Germline CDR1 SGHTA, CDR2 FQGNSA. The CDR3 sequence is 14 residues long. Turning to this clone: The antigen remains undetermined.

Time point denoted: blood 2 weeks post-SBRT. Treatment in this sample: 15 Gy SBRT to primary tumor, nephrectomy 4 weeks later. Sequencing was performed on blood, taken from a patient whose treatment included radiotherapy and nephrectomy. The source is a woman aged 70 to 79 with renal cell carcinoma. The chain joins TRBV7-2 to TRBJ1-2; D unresolved. DNA of the CDR3: TGTGCCAGCAGCTTAGGGACTACCTTCTATGGCTACACCTTC. It codes for CASSLGTTFYGYTF.